These 17 T cell receptor beta chains share one sample of origin, sequenced in a study of blood T cell repertoires in COVID-19. Data came from immunoSEQ multiplex PCR; TCRdb stores just in-frame clones and leaves some out. The sample lists around 400,000 clones, around 92% occurring once. What was sequenced was PBMCs or T cells enriched from blood (not recorded which). These receptors were obtained from a woman in her thirties who had recovered from COVID-19.

The chain has TRBV20-1 and TRBJ2-1, with a possible D match to TRBD1 (5 bases). Germline values: CDR1 DFQATT, CDR2 SNEGSKA (reference sequence). CDR3 length equals 14 residues. Between the trimmed V and J ends, which lost 3 bases and 4 bases, there was a span of 13 bases. CDR3 protein: CSASGQGSYNEQFF. For the CDR3, the DNA is TGCAGTGCTAGTGGGCAGGGATCATACAATGAGCAGTTCTTC.

This clone occurred a few times. In DNA form, the CDR3 reads TGTGCCACCAGCTTAGGACCCCGGGACAGGGTCTACGAGCAGTACTTC. It codes for CATSLGPRDRVYEQYF. This chain connects TRBV15 to TRBJ2-7; TRBD1 matches 9 bases. The junction had 11 bases not matched to a gene; V was cut back by 5 bases and J by 3 bases. The germline V gene encodes CDR1 LNHNV and CDR2 YYDKDF (reference sequence). This CDR3 is built from 16 residues.

In nucleotides, the CDR3 is TGTGCCAGCAGTGAAATAGCAGAGAACACTGAAGCTTTCTTT. This sequence encodes CASSEIAENTEAFF. The chain links TRBV6-1 to TRBJ1-1, with unresolved D. Trimming removed 2 bases from V and 1 base from J, with 8 bases in between. Germline lookup yields CDR1 MNHNS and CDR2 SASEGT. CDR3 size: 14 residues.

The V gene is TRBV5-4, the J gene TRBJ1-1, with 11 bases fitting TRBD1. The CDR3 has 18 amino acids. Trimming cost V 5 bases and J 0 bases; bases outside gene matches: 12. Germline lookup yields CDR1 SGHNT and CDR2 YYREEE (reference sequence). The CDR3, as DNA: TGTGCCAGCAGTCGTGGGTATGGACAGGGGGCCTTGAACACTGAAGCTTTCTTT. Amino acids: CASSRGYGQGALNTEAFF.

This clone was seen once. V is TRBV6-2 or TRBV6-3 and J is TRBJ2-6; D perhaps matches TRBD2 (6 bases). This CDR3 is built from 15 residues. Germline loops: CDR1 MNHEY, CDR2 SVGEGT. V lost 2 bases and J lost 2, with 7 bases in between. This chain's CDR3 is CASSYGGAGANVLTF. The CDR3 DNA is TGTGCCAGCAGTTACGGCGGGGCTGGGGCCAACGTCCTGACTTTC.

The chain uses TRBV2 and TRBJ2-7, with unresolved D. V was shortened by 6 bases and J by 7 bases, with 10 bases between the two germline ends. This CDR3 region has 11 residues. Germline loops: CDR1 SNHLY, CDR2 FYNNEI. The CDR3 loop is CASSMVQEQYF. CDR3 DNA sequence: TGTGCCAGCAGCATGGTGCAGGAGCAGTACTTC. Based on the CDR3 plus reference TRBV2 and TRBJ2-7, the full variable domain is EPEVTQTPSHQVTQMGQEVILRCVPISNHLYFYWYRQILGQKVEFLVSFYNNEISEKSEIFDDQFSVERPDGSNFTLKIRSTKLEDSAMYFCASSMVQEQYFGPGTRLTVT.

V usage is TRBV2 and J usage is TRBJ2-5; D possibly corresponds to TRBD1 (6 bases). V shed 7 bases and J shed 1 base, with 13 bases lying between them. The CDR3 loop spans 14 amino acids. Germline lookup yields CDR1 SNHLY and CDR2 FYNNEI. CDR3 nucleotide sequence: TGTGCCAGCACCAGAGGGGGTATCCAAGAGACCCAGTACTTC. This translates into CASTRGGIQETQYF.

V is TRBV6-5 and J is TRBJ1-5; 7 nucleotides align to TRBD1. With V trimmed by 6 bases and J by 4 bases, 6 bases remained unmatched. Germline values: CDR1 MNHEY, CDR2 SVGAGI. CDR3 length: 14 amino acids. The CDR3 here is CASSPDRSNQPQHF. The DNA for the CDR3 is TGTGCCAGCAGCCCGGACAGGTCAAATCAGCCCCAGCATTTT.

The chain employs TRBV7-9 and TRBJ1-2; 10 bases are a match to TRBD1. After removal of 0 bases from V and 4 bases from J, the junction contained 5 bases not matched to a gene. CDR1 is SEHNR and CDR2 is FQNEAQ in the germline V gene (reference sequence). This CDR3 spans 16 amino acids. Here the CDR3 DNA reads TGTGCCAGCAGCTTAGCACCGGGACAGGGGAGCTATGGCTACACCTTC. It yields the protein CASSLAPGQGSYGYTF.

This chain uses TRBV11-2 with TRBJ2-2; 8 nucleotides agree with TRBD2. The germline V gene encodes CDR1 SGHAT and CDR2 FQNNGV. The V and J ends lost 4 bases and 3 bases, in that order; junction bases with no gene match: 4. The CDR3 has 15 residues. DNA for the CDR3: TGTGCCAGCAGCTCTCAAGCGGGAGACACCGGGGAGCTGTTTTTT. Translation: CASSSQAGDTGELFF.

This rearrangement joins TRBV5-1 to TRBJ1-1, with a possible D match to TRBD1 (5 bases). Germline CDR1 and CDR2: SGHRS and YFSETQ. This CDR3 has 14 residues. Trimming left V 7 bases short and J 4 bases short, with 17 bases between. CDR3 residues: CASDGQGMGTEAFF. The CDR3 nucleotides are TGCGCCAGCGATGGGCAGGGTATGGGCACTGAAGCTTTCTTT.

CDR3 amino acids: CASSPPTVWINQPQHF. The DNA for the CDR3 is TGTGCCAGCAGTCCACCGACAGTATGGATCAATCAGCCCCAGCATTTT. This chain connects TRBV28 to TRBJ1-5, with a weak D call TRBD1 (5 bases). Germline loops: CDR1 MDHEN, CDR2 SYDVKM. Trimming removed 5 bases at V and 3 bases at J, with 17 bases between. This CDR3 has 16 residues. Full variable domain (missing parts from reference TRBV28 and TRBJ1-5): DVKVTQSSRYLVKRTGEKVFLECVQDMDHENMFWYRQDPGLGLRLIYFSYDVKMKEKGDIPEGYSVSREKKERFSLILESASTNQTSMYLCASSPPTVWINQPQHFGDGTRLSIL.

This rearrangement joins TRBV2 to TRBJ2-1, with 13 bases matching TRBD2. V was pared by 6 bases and J by 4 bases, with 21 bases of the junction left unmatched. Germline CDR1 SNHLY, CDR2 FYNNEI. The CDR3 covers 21 residues. Here the CDR3 reads CASSDFSPLAGGYLAYNEQFF. The CDR3 DNA is TGTGCCAGCAGCGACTTTTCTCCACTAGCGGGGGGGTATCTAGCTTACAATGAGCAGTTCTTC.

The rearrangement joins TRBV28 to TRBJ2-3; a possible D gene is TRBD1 (6 bases). Germline lookup yields CDR1 MDHEN and CDR2 SYDVKM. The CDR3 consists of 17 residues. V was shortened by 4 bases and J by 5 bases, with 22 bases between the two germline ends. CDR3 in DNA: TGTGCCAGCAGTTCCACCTGGGGGCCCATCTTCAGAGATACGCAGTATTTT. It specifies CASSSTWGPIFRDTQYF.

In its sample, this clone was seen once. This chain joins TRBV25-1 and TRBJ1-1; no clear D gene. Trimming removed 8 bases at V and 6 bases at J, with 10 bases between. Germline CDR1 reads MGHDK; CDR2 reads SYGVNS. The CDR3 is 11 amino acids. The CDR3 loop is CASLDGAEAFF. CDR3 bases: TGTGCCAGCCTGGATGGAGCTGAAGCTTTCTTT.

This chain links TRBV7-8 with TRBJ2-7; D not certain. Trimming took off 6 bases at V and 4 bases at J, with 13 bases between the two ends. The CDR3 totals 13 residues. Germline V lookup: CDR1 SGHVS, CDR2 FQNEAQ. Here the CDR3 DNA reads TGTGCCAGCAGTTCGGGTTCCCGGTACGAGCAGTACTTC. This encodes CASSSGSRYEQYF.

The chain has TRBV5-1 and TRBJ2-7; D is perhaps TRBD2 (6 bases). This CDR3 is built from 14 residues. Germline-derived CDR1 and CDR2 are SGHRS and YFSETQ. The V gene lost 0 bases and the J gene lost 5 bases, with 12 bases spanning the gap. The CDR3 region has the DNA TGCGCCAGCAGCTTGGGACTAGTGACAGACGAGCAGTACTTC. The encoded protein is CASSLGLVTDEQYF.